This passage covers 8 T cell receptor beta chains from one sample sequenced in a study of T cells in localized non-small cell lung cancer. The repertoire was sequenced with immunoSEQ multiplex PCR; TCRdb's copy has only in-frame clones and lacks some. The sample has 15,000 to 20,000 clones, around 89% seen once. The source was peripheral blood mononuclear cells, collected before any cancer treatment. These receptors originate from a woman aged 40-69 years with stage III lung adenocarcinoma.

V and J are TRBV29-1 and TRBJ2-2; no firm D call. Germline CDR1 SQVTM, CDR2 ANQGSEA. Trimming took 1 base from V and 6 from J, leaving 21 bases between them. CDR3 size: 17 residues. CDR3 nucleotide sequence: TGCAGCGTTGAAGTTTCACTGCCCCGGTCTGCTGCCGGGGAGCTGTTTTTT. This encodes CSVEVSLPRSAAGELFF.

V gene TRBV6-1 combines with J gene TRBJ1-6, with 9 bases identical to TRBD1. V was pared by 0 bases and J by 7 bases, with 1 base of the junction left unmatched. CDR3 length: 15 amino acids. CDR1 MNHNS and CDR2 SASEGT come from the germline V gene. In DNA, the CDR3 is TGTGCCAGCAGTGAAGCGGGACAGGGAAATTCACCCCTCCACTTT. Translating gives CASSEAGQGNSPLHF.

J is TRBJ1-1 and V is TRBV27; the D gene is possibly TRBD1 (5 bases). CDR1 is MNHEY, CDR2 SMNVEV, per germline (reference sequence). This CDR3 is 15 amino acids long. The ends were cut back, 5 bases at V and 4 bases at J, with 17 bases in the middle. The CDR3 loop reads CASSATPGLRTEAFF. DNA for the CDR3: TGTGCCAGCAGTGCTACTCCGGGACTTCGCACTGAAGCTTTCTTT.

The gene calls are TRBV19 and TRBJ1-2; TRBD1 might be the D (6 bases). Germline V gene lookup returns CDR1 LNHDA and CDR2 SQIVND (reference sequence). Trimming shortened V by 6 bases and J by 0 bases, and 17 bases separated the two germline ends. The CDR3 has 16 residues. CDR3 residues: CASRGGRGPSNYGYTF. The DNA of the CDR3 is TGTGCCAGTAGAGGCGGCAGGGGCCCCTCTAACTATGGCTACACCTTC.

The chain joins TRBV4-3 to TRBJ1-4; D ambiguous. CDR3 length equals 13 residues. Germline-derived CDR1 and CDR2 are LGHNA and YSLEER. V was trimmed by 1 base and J by 6 bases, leaving 6 bases between them. Here the CDR3 reads CASSQVGYEKLFF. CDR3 in DNA: TGCGCCAGCAGCCAAGTCGGATATGAAAAACTGTTTTTT.

V usage is TRBV13 and J usage is TRBJ1-1; no firm D call. Germline loops: CDR1 PRHDT, CDR2 FYEKMQ (reference sequence). V shed 7 bases and J shed 2 bases, with 17 bases lying between them. The CDR3 has 15 residues. For the CDR3, the DNA is TGTGCCAGCAACGAATTTTTAGGTGGAAACACTGAAGCTTTCTTT. Translating gives CASNEFLGGNTEAFF.

This clone appeared a single time. The V and J genes are TRBV27 and TRBJ2-6; 10 bases map to TRBD1. Germline V CDR1 and CDR2: MNHEY, SMNVEV (reference sequence). Germline trimming cut 1 base from V and 0 bases from J; bases unmatched to any gene: 6. This CDR3 is 19 amino acids long. CDR3 coding DNA: TGTGCCAGCAGTTTATACGGACAGGGGGTATTCTCTGGGGCCAACGTCCTGACTTTC. This translates into CASSLYGQGVFSGANVLTF.

This rearrangement joins TRBV10-3 to TRBJ1-1; D not certain. The germline gives CDR1 ENHRY, CDR2 SYGVKD. The CDR3 loop spans 14 amino acids. The V and J ends lost 4 bases and 1 base respectively, with 10 bases between them. The CDR3, as DNA: TGTGCCATCAGTGTTGCCGAGCAGAACACTGAAGCTTTCTTT. Protein product: CAISVAEQNTEAFF.